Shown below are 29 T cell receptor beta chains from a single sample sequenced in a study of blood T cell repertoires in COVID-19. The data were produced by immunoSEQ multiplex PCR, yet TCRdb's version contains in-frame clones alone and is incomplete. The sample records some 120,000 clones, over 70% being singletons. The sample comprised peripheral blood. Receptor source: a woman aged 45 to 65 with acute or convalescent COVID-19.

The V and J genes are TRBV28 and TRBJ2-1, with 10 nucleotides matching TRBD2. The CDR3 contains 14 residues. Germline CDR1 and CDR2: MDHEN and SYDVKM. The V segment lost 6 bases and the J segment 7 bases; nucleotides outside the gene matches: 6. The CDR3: CASSLPGLANEQFF. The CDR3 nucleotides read TGTGCCAGCAGCCTCCCGGGACTAGCGAATGAGCAGTTCTTC.

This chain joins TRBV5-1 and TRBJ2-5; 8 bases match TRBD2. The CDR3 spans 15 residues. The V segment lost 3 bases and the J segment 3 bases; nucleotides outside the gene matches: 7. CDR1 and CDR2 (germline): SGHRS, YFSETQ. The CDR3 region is CASSSGVLAEETQYF. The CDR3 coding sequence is TGCGCCAGCAGCTCCGGTGTACTAGCGGAAGAGACCCAGTACTTC.

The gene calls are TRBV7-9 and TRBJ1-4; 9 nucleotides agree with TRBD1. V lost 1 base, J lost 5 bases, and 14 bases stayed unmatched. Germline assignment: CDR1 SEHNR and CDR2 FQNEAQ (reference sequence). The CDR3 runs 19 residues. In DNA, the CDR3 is TGTGCCAGCAGCTTAGGGCCCGGGACAGGGTTTGCAGGGAATGAAAAACTGTTTTTT. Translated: CASSLGPGTGFAGNEKLFF.

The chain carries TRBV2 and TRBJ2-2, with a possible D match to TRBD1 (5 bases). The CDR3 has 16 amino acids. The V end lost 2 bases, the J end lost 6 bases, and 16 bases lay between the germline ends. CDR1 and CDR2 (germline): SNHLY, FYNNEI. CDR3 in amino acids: CASSELDMEGPGELFF. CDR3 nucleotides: TGTGCCAGCAGTGAATTGGACATGGAAGGCCCCGGGGAGCTGTTTTTT.

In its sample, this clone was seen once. The CDR3 here is CASSVYNTYGYTF. In nucleotides, the CDR3 is TGTGCCAGCAGCGTGTACAATACCTATGGCTACACCTTC. This chain links TRBV9 with TRBJ1-2; D is ambiguous. V lost 2 bases and J 4 bases, leaving 9 bases between the germline ends. CDR3 length equals 13 residues. Germline lookup yields CDR1 SGDLS and CDR2 YYNGEE.

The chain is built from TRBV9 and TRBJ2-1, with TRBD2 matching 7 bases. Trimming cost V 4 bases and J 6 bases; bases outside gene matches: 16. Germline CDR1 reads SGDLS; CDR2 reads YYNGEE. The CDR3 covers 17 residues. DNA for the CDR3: TGTGCCAGCAGCCCCCCCCGCCTGGCGGGAGACTTCAATGAGCAGTTCTTC. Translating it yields CASSPPRLAGDFNEQFF.

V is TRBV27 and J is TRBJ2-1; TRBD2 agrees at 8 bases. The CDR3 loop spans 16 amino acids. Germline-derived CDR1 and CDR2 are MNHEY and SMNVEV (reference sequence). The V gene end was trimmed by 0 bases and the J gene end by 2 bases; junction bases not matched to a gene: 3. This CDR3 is CASSLSTGRAYNEQFF. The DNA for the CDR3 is TGTGCCAGCAGTTTATCTACCGGGAGGGCCTACAATGAGCAGTTCTTC.

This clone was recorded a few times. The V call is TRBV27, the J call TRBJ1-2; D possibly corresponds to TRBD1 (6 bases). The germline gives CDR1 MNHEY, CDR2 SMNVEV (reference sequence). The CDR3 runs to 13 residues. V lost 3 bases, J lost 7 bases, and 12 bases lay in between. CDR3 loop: CASSFRGSSGYTF. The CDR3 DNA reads TGTGCCAGCAGTTTCAGGGGCTCTAGTGGCTACACCTTC.

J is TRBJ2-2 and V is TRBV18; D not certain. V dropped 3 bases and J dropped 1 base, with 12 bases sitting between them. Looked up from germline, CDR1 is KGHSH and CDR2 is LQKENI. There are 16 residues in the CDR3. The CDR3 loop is CASSPSTLVNTGELFF. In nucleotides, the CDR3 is TGTGCCAGCTCACCTTCGACACTGGTGAACACCGGGGAGCTGTTTTTT. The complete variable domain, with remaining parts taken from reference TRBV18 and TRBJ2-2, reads NAGVMQNPRHLVRRRGQEARLRCSPMKGHSHVYWYRQLPEEGLKFMVYLQKENIIDESGMPKERFSAEFPKEGPSILRIQQVVRGDSAAYFCASSPSTLVNTGELFFGEGSRLTVL.

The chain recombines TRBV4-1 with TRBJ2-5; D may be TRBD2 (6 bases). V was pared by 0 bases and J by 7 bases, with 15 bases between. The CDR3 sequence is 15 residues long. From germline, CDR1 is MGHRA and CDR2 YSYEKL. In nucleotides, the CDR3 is TGCGCCAGCAGCCAAGATTCCCTAGCCGGGGGGACCCAGTACTTC. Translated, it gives CASSQDSLAGGTQYF.

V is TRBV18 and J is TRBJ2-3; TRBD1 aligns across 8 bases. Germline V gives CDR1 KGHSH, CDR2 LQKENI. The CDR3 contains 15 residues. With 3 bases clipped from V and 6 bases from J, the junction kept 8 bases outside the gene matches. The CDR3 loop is CASSPGTGNFDTQYF. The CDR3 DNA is TGTGCCAGCTCACCCGGGACAGGAAACTTTGATACGCAGTATTTT.

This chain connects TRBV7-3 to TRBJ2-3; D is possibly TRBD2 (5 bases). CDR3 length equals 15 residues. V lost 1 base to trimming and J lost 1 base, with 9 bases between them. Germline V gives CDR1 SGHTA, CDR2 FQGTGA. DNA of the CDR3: TGTGCCAGCAGCTTAAATAGCGCCGGCACAGATACGCAGTATTTT. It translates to CASSLNSAGTDTQYF.

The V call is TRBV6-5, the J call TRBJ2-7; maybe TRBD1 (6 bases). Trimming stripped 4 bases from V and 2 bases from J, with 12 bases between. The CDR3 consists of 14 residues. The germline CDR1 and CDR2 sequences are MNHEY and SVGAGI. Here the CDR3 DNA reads TGTGCCAGCAGTTCGGTTCCAGGGGCCTACGAGCAGTACTTC. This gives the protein CASSSVPGAYEQYF.

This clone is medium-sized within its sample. The CDR3 coding sequence is TGCGCCAGTTCGAGCGGGGGGTTCTACAATGAGCAGTTCTTC. Protein product: CASSSGGFYNEQFF. This chain connects TRBV10-1 to TRBJ2-1; the match to TRBD2 covers 9 bases. The CDR3 runs to 14 residues. CDR1 WNHNN and CDR2 SYGVQD come from the germline V gene (reference sequence). Unmatched junction bases numbered 6, after V lost 9 bases and J lost 3 bases.

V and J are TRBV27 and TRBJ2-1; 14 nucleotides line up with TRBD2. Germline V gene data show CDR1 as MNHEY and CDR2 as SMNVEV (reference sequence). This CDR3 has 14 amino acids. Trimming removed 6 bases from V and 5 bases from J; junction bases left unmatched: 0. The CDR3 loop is CASRGLAGDNEQFF. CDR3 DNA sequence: TGTGCCAGCAGGGGACTAGCGGGGGACAATGAGCAGTTCTTC.

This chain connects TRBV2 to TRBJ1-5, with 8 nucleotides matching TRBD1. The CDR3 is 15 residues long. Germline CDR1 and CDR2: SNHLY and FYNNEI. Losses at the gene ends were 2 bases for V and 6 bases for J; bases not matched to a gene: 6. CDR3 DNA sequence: TGTGCCAGCAGTGAAACGTCAGGGGGCGGTCAGCCCCAGCATTTT. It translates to CASSETSGGGQPQHF.

Here the CDR3 DNA reads TGTGCCAGCTCACCCCTAAGCGGGGATCTCTACGAGCAGTACTTC. Translating gives CASSPLSGDLYEQYF. The chain carries TRBV18 and TRBJ2-7; 7 bases are shared with TRBD2. Germline CDR1 reads KGHSH; CDR2 reads LQKENI. Trimming took 3 bases from V and 3 from J; bases not matched to a gene: 8. This CDR3 comprises 15 residues. Based on the CDR3 plus reference TRBV18 and TRBJ2-7, the full variable domain is NAGVMQNPRHLVRRRGQEARLRCSPMKGHSHVYWYRQLPEEGLKFMVYLQKENIIDESGMPKERFSAEFPKEGPSILRIQQVVRGDSAAYFCASSPLSGDLYEQYFGPGTRLTVT.

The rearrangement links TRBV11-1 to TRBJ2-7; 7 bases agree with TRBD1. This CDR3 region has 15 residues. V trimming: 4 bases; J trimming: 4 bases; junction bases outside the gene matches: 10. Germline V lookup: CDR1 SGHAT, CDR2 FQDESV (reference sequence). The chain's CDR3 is CASSSSSGTEYEQYF. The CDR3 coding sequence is TGTGCCAGCAGCTCCAGTTCCGGGACAGAGTACGAGCAGTACTTC.

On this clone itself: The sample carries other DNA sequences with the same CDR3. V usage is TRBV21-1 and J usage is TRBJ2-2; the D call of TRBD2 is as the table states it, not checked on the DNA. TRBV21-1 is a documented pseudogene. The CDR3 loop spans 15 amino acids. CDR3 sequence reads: CASSALAGGPGELFF. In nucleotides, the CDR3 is TGTGCCAGCAGCGCACTAGCGGGAGGGCCCGGGGAGCTATTTTTT.

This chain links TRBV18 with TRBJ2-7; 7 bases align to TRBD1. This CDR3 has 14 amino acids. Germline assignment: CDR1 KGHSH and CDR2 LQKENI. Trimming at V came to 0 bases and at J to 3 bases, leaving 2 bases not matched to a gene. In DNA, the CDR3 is TGTGCCAGCTCACCACCGTGGGACAGCTACGAGCAGTACTTC. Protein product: CASSPPWDSYEQYF. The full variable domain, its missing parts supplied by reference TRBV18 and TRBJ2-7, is NAGVMQNPRHLVRRRGQEARLRCSPMKGHSHVYWYRQLPEEGLKFMVYLQKENIIDESGMPKERFSAEFPKEGPSILRIQQVVRGDSAAYFCASSPPWDSYEQYFGPGTRLTVT.

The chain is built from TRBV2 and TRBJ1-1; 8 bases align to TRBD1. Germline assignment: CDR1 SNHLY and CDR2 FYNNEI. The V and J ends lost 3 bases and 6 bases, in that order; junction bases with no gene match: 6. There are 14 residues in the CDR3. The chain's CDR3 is CASSDRTGLAEAFF. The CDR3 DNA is TGTGCCAGCAGTGACCGGACAGGGTTGGCTGAAGCTTTCTTT.

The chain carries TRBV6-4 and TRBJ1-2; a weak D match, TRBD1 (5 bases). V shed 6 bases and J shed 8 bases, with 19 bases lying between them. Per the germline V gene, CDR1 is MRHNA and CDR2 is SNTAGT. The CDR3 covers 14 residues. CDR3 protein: CASRPTPQGGGYTF. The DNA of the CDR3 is TGTGCCAGCAGACCCACACCGCAGGGAGGAGGCTACACCTTC.

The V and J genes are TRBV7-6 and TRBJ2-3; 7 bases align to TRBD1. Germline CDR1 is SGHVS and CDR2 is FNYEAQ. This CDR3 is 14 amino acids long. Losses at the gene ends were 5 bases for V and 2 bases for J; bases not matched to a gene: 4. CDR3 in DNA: TGTGCCAGCAGCCGCGGACAGGTCACAGATACGCAGTATTTT. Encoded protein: CASSRGQVTDTQYF.

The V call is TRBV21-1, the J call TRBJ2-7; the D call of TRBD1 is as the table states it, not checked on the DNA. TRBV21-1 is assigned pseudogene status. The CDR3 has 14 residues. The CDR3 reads CASRQGASSYEQYF. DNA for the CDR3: TGTGCCAGCCGGCAGGGCGCCTCTTCCTACGAGCAGTACTTC.

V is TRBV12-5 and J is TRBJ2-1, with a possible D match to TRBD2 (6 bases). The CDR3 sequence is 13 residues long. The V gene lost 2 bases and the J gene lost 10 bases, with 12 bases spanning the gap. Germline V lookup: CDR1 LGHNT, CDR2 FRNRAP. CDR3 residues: CASGLSPGLEQFF. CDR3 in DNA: TGTGCTAGTGGTTTGTCGCCGGGACTCGAGCAGTTCTTC.

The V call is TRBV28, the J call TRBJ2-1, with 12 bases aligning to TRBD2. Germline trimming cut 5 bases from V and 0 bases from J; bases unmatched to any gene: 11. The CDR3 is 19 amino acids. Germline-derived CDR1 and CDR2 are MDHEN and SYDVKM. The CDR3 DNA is TGTGCCAGCAGTGTACTAGCGGGAGGTCCCTTGTTCTCCTACAATGAGCAGTTCTTC. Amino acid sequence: CASSVLAGGPLFSYNEQFF.

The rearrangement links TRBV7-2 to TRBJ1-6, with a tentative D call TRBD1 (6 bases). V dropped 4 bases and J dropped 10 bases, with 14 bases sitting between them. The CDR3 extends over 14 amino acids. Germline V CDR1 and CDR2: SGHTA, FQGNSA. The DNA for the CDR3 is TGTGCCAGCAGCTCGGGGGGGGGCAAATCACCCCTCCACTTT. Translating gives CASSSGGGKSPLHF.

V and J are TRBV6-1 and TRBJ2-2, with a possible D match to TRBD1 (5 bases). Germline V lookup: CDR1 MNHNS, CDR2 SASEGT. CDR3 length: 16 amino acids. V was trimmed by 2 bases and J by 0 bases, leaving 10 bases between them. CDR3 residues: CASSEQGPPNTGELFF. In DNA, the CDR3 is TGTGCCAGCAGTGAACAGGGCCCACCGAACACCGGGGAGCTGTTTTTT.

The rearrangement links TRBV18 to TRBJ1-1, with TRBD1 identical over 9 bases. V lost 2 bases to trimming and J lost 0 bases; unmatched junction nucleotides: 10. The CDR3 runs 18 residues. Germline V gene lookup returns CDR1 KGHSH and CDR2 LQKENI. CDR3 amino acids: CASSPNLPGTGLNTEAFF. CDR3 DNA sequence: TGTGCCAGCTCACCAAACCTTCCCGGGACAGGGTTGAACACTGAAGCTTTCTTT.